This T cell receptor beta chain derives from a study of OX40 agonist ivuxolimab in advanced cancers. The assay was immunoSEQ multiplex PCR, and TCRdb's table has in-frame clones only and misses some. The table lists some 97,000 clones, about 88% of them singletons. CDR3 length equals 13 residues. The sequence was collected from an adult with an advanced solid tumor such as melanoma, head and neck, liver or kidney cancer. The input for sequencing was CD4+ or CD8+ T cells sorted from blood, taken in a trial of the OX40 agonist ivuxolimab. J is TRBJ2-5 and V is TRBV12-1; the table's TRBD1 call for D was not verified on the DNA. TRBV12-1 is deemed a pseudogene. CDR3 bases: TGTGCCAGCAGCTCCCGACAGAGAGAGACCCAGTACTTC. Translating gives CASSSRQRETQYF.